One and the same sample provided the 17 T cell receptor beta chains below, sequenced in a study of CD4+ T cells in melanoma. The table came from immunoSEQ multiplex PCR; TCRdb's copy has only in-frame clones and leaves some out. The sample shows about 50,000 clones, 89% of them seen only once. Sequencing was done on a sample of peripheral blood. All receptors derive from a human donor with melanoma.

The chain links TRBV2 to TRBJ1-1; TRBD1 is a possible D gene (5 bases). This CDR3 is built from 15 residues. V was cut by 1 base and J by 1 base, with 10 bases left in between. The V gene's germline CDR1 is SNHLY and CDR2 FYNNEI. CDR3 amino acids: CASSEGGRGNTEAFF. The CDR3 DNA is TGTGCCAGCAGTGAAGGGGGAAGGGGGAACACTGAAGCTTTCTTT.

The rearrangement links TRBV18 to TRBJ1-1, with D possibly TRBD1 on 6 matching bases. The germline V and J ends were trimmed by 5 bases and 5 bases, with 18 bases remaining between them. CDR1 and CDR2 from the germline V gene are KGHSH and LQKENI. This CDR3 spans 15 amino acids. The CDR3 protein is CASSSEGGARTEAFF. CDR3 coding DNA: TGTGCCAGCTCATCCGAGGGGGGGGCTCGGACTGAAGCTTTCTTT.

This chain joins TRBV6-5 and TRBJ1-6; 10 nucleotides line up with TRBD1. J was trimmed by 14 bases and V by 3 bases; bases with no gene match: 13. This CDR3 comprises 16 residues. Germline CDR1 and CDR2: MNHEY and SVGAGI. This chain's CDR3 is CASSYWQGTGDFTLHF. The CDR3 DNA reads TGTGCCAGCAGTTATTGGCAGGGGACAGGGGATTTCACCCTCCACTTT.

The rearrangement joins TRBV6-5 to TRBJ1-2; 7 nucleotides align to TRBD1. The germline V gene has CDR1 MNHEY and CDR2 SVGAGI. The junction had 6 bases not matched to a gene; V was cut back by 5 bases and J by 0 bases. CDR3 size: 15 residues. CDR3: CASSNHRGTNYGYTF. The CDR3 DNA reads TGTGCCAGCAGTAACCACAGGGGAACTAACTATGGCTACACCTTC.

The rearrangement links TRBV7-2 to TRBJ2-3; the D gene could be TRBD1 or TRBD2 (5 bases each). Trimming left V 7 bases short and J 0 bases short, with 23 bases between. The CDR3 consists of 18 residues. The V gene's germline CDR1 is SGHTA and CDR2 FQGNSA. CDR3 region: CASTRFRGEGPSTDTQYF. In DNA form, the CDR3 reads TGTGCCAGCACGAGGTTTCGGGGAGAGGGGCCAAGCACAGATACGCAGTATTTT.

This chain links TRBV15 with TRBJ2-5; 8 nucleotides line up with TRBD1. TRBJ2-7 explains the end of the DNA better; the J call may be wrong. The germline V gene has CDR1 LNHNV and CDR2 YYDKDF (reference sequence). There are 15 residues in the CDR3. CDR3 bases: TGTGCCACCAGCAGAGCACGAACAGGGGGCTACGAGCAGTACTTC. Amino acids: CATSRARTGGYEQYF.

The rearrangement joins TRBV7-9 to TRBJ2-2, with 9 bases that match TRBD1. This CDR3 is built from 17 residues. Germline V gene data show CDR1 as SEHNR and CDR2 as FQNEAQ (reference sequence). Germline trimming cut 5 bases from V and 4 bases from J; bases unmatched to any gene: 11. CDR3 nucleotide sequence: TGTGCCAGCAGCCCCCTGACCGGGACAGGGTTCACCGGGGAGCTGTTTTTT. Translation gives CASSPLTGTGFTGELFF.

This chain connects TRBV19 to TRBJ1-5; tentative D call: TRBD1 (5 bases). The CDR3 is 18 residues long. V was pared by 3 bases and J by 3 bases, with 21 bases between. The germline CDR1 and CDR2 sequences are LNHDA and SQIVND (reference sequence). CDR3 sequence: CASSIGVKGSWVNQPQHF. As DNA, the CDR3 is TGTGCCAGTAGTATCGGGGTCAAGGGGAGCTGGGTCAATCAGCCCCAGCATTTT. Full variable domain (remainder filled in from reference TRBV19 and TRBJ1-5): DGGITQSPKYLFRKEGQNVTLSCEQNLNHDAMYWYRQDPGQGLRLIYYSQIVNDFQKGDIAEGYSVSREKKESFPLTVTSAQKNPTAFYLCASSIGVKGSWVNQPQHFGDGTRLSIL.

This chain uses TRBV4-1 with TRBJ1-1; D unresolved. This CDR3 comprises 14 residues. Looked up from germline, CDR1 is MGHRA and CDR2 is YSYEKL. Trimming took 5 bases from V and 6 from J, leaving 16 bases between them. CDR3: CASSSPSPAAEAFF. The CDR3 DNA follows: TGCGCCAGCAGCTCTCCATCCCCCGCCGCTGAAGCTTTCTTT.

The chain employs TRBV19 and TRBJ1-5; D perhaps matches TRBD1 (5 bases). The CDR3 runs 14 residues. CDR1 is LNHDA, CDR2 SQIVND, per germline (reference sequence). V gave up 3 bases and J gave up 2 bases, with 8 bases separating them. DNA of the CDR3: TGTGCCAGTAGTATTCAGGGAGGCAATCAGCCCCAGCATTTT. This gives the protein CASSIQGGNQPQHF.

The rearrangement joins TRBV7-6 to TRBJ2-5; D perhaps matches TRBD2 (5 bases). The germline V gene has CDR1 SGHVS and CDR2 FNYEAQ. Trimming stripped 3 bases from V and 1 base from J, with 21 bases between. The CDR3 covers 18 residues. Here the CDR3 reads CASSFRLTGSDSQETQYF. The CDR3 DNA sequence: TGTGCCAGCAGCTTTAGATTGACTGGGAGCGATTCCCAAGAGACCCAGTACTTC.

V and J are TRBV4-1 and TRBJ2-7; TRBD2 agrees at 11 bases. Germline V CDR1 and CDR2: MGHRA, YSYEKL. Trimming cost V 3 bases and J 2 bases; bases outside gene matches: 3. The CDR3 length is 15 residues. The CDR3 protein is CASSQTSGDAYEQYF. The CDR3 DNA follows: TGCGCCAGCAGCCAGACTAGCGGGGACGCCTACGAGCAGTACTTC.

With regard to this clone: The junction differs from germline at one of its ends, possibly a read error. V and J are TRBV6-6 and TRBJ2-5, with 8 bases matching TRBD1. The CDR3 spans 16 residues. Germline lookup yields CDR1 MNHNY and CDR2 SVGAGI (reference sequence). CDR3 amino acids: CASSYSLDRAKETRYF. CDR3 DNA sequence: TGTGCCAGCAGTTACTCATTGGACAGGGCGAAAGAGACCCGGTACTTC.

The chain is built from TRBV7-6 and TRBJ2-2; a possible D gene is TRBD2 (5 bases). The ends were cut back, 8 bases at V and 5 bases at J, with 9 bases in the middle. Per the germline V gene, CDR1 is SGHVS and CDR2 is FNYEAQ. The CDR3 has 12 amino acids. The chain's CDR3 is CASVPGTGELFF. CDR3 DNA sequence: TGTGCCAGCGTGCCGGGAACCGGGGAGCTGTTTTTT.

The DNA of the CDR3 is TGCGCCAGCAGCCAAGATTACAGGGGCCTCTACGAGCAGTACTTC. Protein sequence: CASSQDYRGLYEQYF. V usage is TRBV4-3 and J usage is TRBJ2-7; 7 bases map to TRBD1. V shed 0 bases and J 3 bases; nucleotides not matched to a gene: 5. The V gene's germline CDR1 is LGHNA and CDR2 YSLEER. The CDR3 loop spans 15 amino acids.

This clone was seen a single time. The chain joins TRBV19 to TRBJ2-1, with 7 bases identical to TRBD1. Trimming at V came to 6 bases and at J to 9 bases, leaving 5 bases not matched to a gene. This CDR3 spans 12 amino acids. Germline V lookup: CDR1 LNHDA, CDR2 SQIVND (reference sequence). CDR3 in amino acids: CASRDRASEQFF. The CDR3 DNA is TGTGCCAGTAGAGACAGGGCAAGTGAGCAGTTCTTC.

The V gene is TRBV11-2, the J gene TRBJ1-1; 7 bases map to TRBD1. Germline V gives CDR1 SGHAT, CDR2 FQNNGV. The CDR3 covers 18 residues. Unmatched junction bases numbered 16, after V lost 4 bases and J lost 2 bases. CDR3 nucleotide sequence: TGTGCCAGCAGCTCGGTCTTGAGAGGGGGCCTAGGAAACACTGAAGCTTTCTTT. Translating it yields CASSSVLRGGLGNTEAFF.